The TCR beta chain under discussion was sequenced for a study of T cells expressing NK-cell markers. In germline, CDR1 is KGHSH, CDR2 LQKENI. This CDR3 comprises 17 residues. For each CDR3 protein, TCRdb gives one entry from its re-call of the 5' RACE reads, without DNA. This sample's table reports under 600,000 distinct CDR3 sequences. The chain uses TRBV18 and TRBJ2-2; the TRBD2 assignment by TCRdb is unverifiable without DNA. The receptor's source is a woman in her forties or fifties in good health. The specimen sequenced was blood T cells: a sorted CD56 or NKG2C T cell subset, CD4+ or CD8+ T cells, or bulk PBMC T cells (not recorded which). CDR3 protein: CASSPPGLAANTGELFF.